What follows describes a single T cell receptor beta chain. The data belong to a study of blood T cell repertoires in COVID-19. Study-wide context: Sites across the United States, Italy and Spain contributed samples from acute and convalescent COVID-19. Sources were T cells, B-cell-depleted T cells, or PBMCs; the material itself was cDNA or gDNA.

Authors' analysis steps: Estimation of nucleated cell counts was performed using reference gene primer amplification. Generated by immunoSEQ multiplex PCR, the TCRdb table keeps only in-frame clones and is missing some. The V and J calls and clone size are taken from that table; D and trimming were inferred from the DNA. The table shows 130,000 or so clones, with about 86% occurring only once. CDR1 and CDR2 (germline): LGHNA, YSLEER. The CDR3 consists of 14 residues. The V end was cut by 5 bases, the J end by 4 bases, with 13 bases between. The sample consisted of peripheral blood. This chain uses TRBV4-3 with TRBJ2-3; TRBD2 might be the D (6 bases). The TCR comes from a woman aged 60-75 years with acute or convalescent COVID-19. The CDR3 is CASSAQRAPDTQYF. The CDR3 DNA is TGCGCCAGCAGCGCCCAGCGGGCCCCAGATACGCAGTATTTT.